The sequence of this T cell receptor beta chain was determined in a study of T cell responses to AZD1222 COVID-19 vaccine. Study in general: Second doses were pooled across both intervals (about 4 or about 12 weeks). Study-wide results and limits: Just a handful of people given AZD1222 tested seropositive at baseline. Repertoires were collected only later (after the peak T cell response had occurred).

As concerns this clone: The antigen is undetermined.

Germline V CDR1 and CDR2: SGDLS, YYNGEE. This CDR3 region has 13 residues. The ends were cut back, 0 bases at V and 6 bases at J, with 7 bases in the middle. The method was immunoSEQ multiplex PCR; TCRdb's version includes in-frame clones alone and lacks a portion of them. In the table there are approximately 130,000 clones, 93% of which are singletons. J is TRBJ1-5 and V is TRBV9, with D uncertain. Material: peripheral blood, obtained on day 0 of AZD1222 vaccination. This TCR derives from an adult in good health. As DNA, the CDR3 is TGTGCCAGCAGCGTAGATGGGGTTCAGCCCCAGCATTTT. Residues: CASSVDGVQPQHF.